This TCR beta chain was sequenced for a study of cytomegalovirus exposure and HLA in healthy donors. General study findings and limits: There were several of the most significant clusters that appeared linked to common viral pathogens in a later analysis. It was reported in a later analysis that an Asian-associated ancestry cluster showed fewer N-insertions than the approximately 670-donor mean. Previous analysis showed most TCR beta V segments were productive about 90% or about 30% of the time.

The CDR3 spans 16 residues. J was trimmed by 3 bases and V by 10 bases; bases with no gene match: 12. CDR1 and CDR2 (germline): SNHLY, FYNNEI. Samples came from healthy bone marrow donors. As to this clone: What it binds is not known.

The PCR employed 60 Vbeta primers together with 13 Jbeta primers. Data came from immunoSEQ multiplex PCR; TCRdb stores just in-frame clones and leaves some out. The top ten hold 3.5% to 5% of the sample, which has 150,000 to 200,000 clones, around 80% seen once. The source of this sequence is a woman in her twenties or thirties in good health and CMV-seropositive. The specimen sequenced was PBMCs. The chain employs TRBV2 and TRBJ2-2; 9 nucleotides match TRBD2. The CDR3 region is CATLGSSGRDTGELFF. The CDR3 bases are TGTGCCACCCTAGGGAGTAGCGGGAGAGACACCGGGGAGCTGTTTTTT.